These 18 T cell receptor beta chains were all obtained from the same sample, sequenced in a study of Ad26.COV2.S vaccination and SARS-CoV-2 variants. Repertoires were generated with immunoSEQ multiplex PCR, while TCRdb's copy carries only in-frame clones and drops some. The top ten clones hold around 47% of a sample with about 39,000 clones, about 80% of them seen once. The sample consisted of peripheral blood, taken after recovery from COVID-19. These receptors were taken from a human donor who had recovered from COVID-19.

This chain uses TRBV7-6 with TRBJ2-5; 9 bases agree with TRBD2. CDR1 SGHVS and CDR2 FNYEAQ come from the germline V gene. This CDR3 region has 15 residues. The V segment lost 1 base and the J segment 3 bases; nucleotides outside the gene matches: 3. CDR3 region: CASSLGTSEKETQYF. CDR3 DNA: TGTGCCAGCAGCTTAGGGACTAGCGAGAAAGAGACCCAGTACTTC.

This chain uses TRBV2 with TRBJ2-5; no reliable D call. Trimming left V 2 bases short and J 2 bases short, with 12 bases between. CDR1 and CDR2 (germline): SNHLY, FYNNEI. The CDR3 consists of 15 residues. CDR3 sequence (DNA): TGTGCCAGCAGTGAATACGGATCGATACAAGAGACCCAGTACTTC. Its protein is CASSEYGSIQETQYF.

The chain links TRBV5-6 to TRBJ1-1, with D hard to call. The germline gives CDR1 SGHDT, CDR2 YYEEEE. This CDR3 has 16 amino acids. Trimming pared 2 bases from V and 0 bases from J, leaving 14 bases between. The CDR3 nucleotides are TGTGCCAGCAGCTTCTCGTGGCAGCCTCTGAACACTGAAGCTTTCTTT. Residues: CASSFSWQPLNTEAFF.

The rearrangement joins TRBV5-1 to TRBJ1-1; TRBD1 is a possible D gene (5 bases). CDR3 size: 13 residues. Deletions cut 1 base from V and 5 bases from J, with 9 bases between. From germline, CDR1 is SGHRS and CDR2 YFSETQ. CDR3 residues: CASSLNRGTEAFF. The DNA of the CDR3 is TGCGCCAGCAGCTTGAATCGGGGGACTGAAGCTTTCTTT.

The chain has TRBV7-2 and TRBJ1-2; no reliable D call. Germline V gene lookup returns CDR1 SGHTA and CDR2 FQGNSA. This CDR3 is built from 10 residues. Trimming left V 8 bases short and J 5 bases short, with 6 bases between. The CDR3 loop is CASLVYGYTF. The CDR3 region has the DNA TGTGCCAGCTTAGTGTATGGCTACACCTTC.

The V and J genes are TRBV4-1 and TRBJ1-5; weak D call: TRBD1 (6 bases). There are 15 residues in the CDR3. In germline, CDR1 is MGHRA, CDR2 YSYEKL. Trimming removed 1 base from V and 4 bases from J, with 11 bases in between. In DNA form, the CDR3 reads TGCGCCAGCAGCCAAGCCCCTGACAGGAATCAGCCCCAGCATTTT. Protein sequence: CASSQAPDRNQPQHF.

The V and J genes are TRBV7-2 and TRBJ2-5; no clear D gene. Trimming shortened V by 5 bases and J by 1 base, and 5 bases separated the two germline ends. This CDR3 spans 12 amino acids. Germline values: CDR1 SGHTA, CDR2 FQGNSA. The CDR3 loop is CASSQFQETQYF. The CDR3 region has the DNA TGTGCCAGCAGCCAATTCCAAGAGACCCAGTACTTC.

This clone was detected once. V is TRBV5-1 and J is TRBJ2-3; D not certain. CDR1 is SGHRS and CDR2 is YFSETQ in the germline V gene. The CDR3 length is 15 residues. V was clipped by 0 bases and J by 0 bases, with 8 bases between them. CDR3 coding DNA: TGCGCCAGCAGCTTGGTGGCGGAGAGCACAGATACGCAGTATTTT. This codes for CASSLVAESTDTQYF.

This chain joins TRBV10-3 and TRBJ1-2, with D possibly matching TRBD1 (6 bases). This CDR3 is built from 16 residues. Trimming took off 9 bases at V and 0 bases at J, with 20 bases between the two ends. Germline V CDR1 and CDR2: ENHRY, SYGVKD. The CDR3 loop reads CAITFMRDKTNYGYTF. The CDR3 DNA sequence: TGTGCCATTACCTTCATGAGGGACAAGACTAACTATGGCTACACCTTC.

This chain joins TRBV9 and TRBJ2-7; 12 bases map to TRBD2. The germline gives CDR1 SGDLS, CDR2 YYNGEE. V shed 0 bases, J shed 2 bases, and the junction held 9 bases outside the gene matches. The CDR3 sequence is 18 residues long. CDR3 DNA: TGTGCCAGCAGCGTAGGACCTCTAGCGGGAGGGCCCCCCTACGAGCAGTACTTC. Residues: CASSVGPLAGGPPYEQYF.

This chain joins TRBV2 and TRBJ2-3; 9 bases align to TRBD2. V shed 7 bases, J shed 1 base, and the junction held 6 bases outside the gene matches. The CDR3 has 15 amino acids. CDR1 and CDR2 (germline): SNHLY, FYNNEI. CDR3 in amino acids: CASTPTSGGTDTQYF. The DNA of the CDR3 is TGTGCCAGCACCCCGACTAGCGGAGGCACAGATACGCAGTATTTT.

The chain combines TRBV11-3 with TRBJ1-2; TRBD1 might be the D (6 bases). Trimming took 3 bases from V and 2 from J, leaving 16 bases between them. CDR1 is SGHNT and CDR2 is YENEEA in the germline V gene. CDR3 length equals 16 residues. This CDR3 is CASSFAGAGLNYGYTF. Here the CDR3 DNA reads TGTGCCAGCAGCTTTGCAGGGGCGGGTTTGAACTATGGCTACACCTTC.

The chain couples TRBV10-1 to TRBJ2-3, with D perhaps given as TRBD1 or TRBD2 (5 bases each). Germline V gene lookup returns CDR1 WNHNN and CDR2 SYGVQD (reference sequence). The CDR3 covers 15 residues. V lost 3 bases to trimming and J lost 4 bases, with 14 bases between them. The CDR3 here is CASSENGATADTQYF. CDR3 DNA sequence: TGCGCCAGCAGTGAAAACGGGGCAACTGCAGATACGCAGTATTTT.

This clone was recorded only once. This sequence joins TRBV2 and TRBJ2-5, with D tentatively TRBD1 (6 bases). V lost 7 bases to trimming and J lost 5 bases, with 17 bases between them. Germline loops: CDR1 SNHLY, CDR2 FYNNEI. This CDR3 spans 14 amino acids. Written as DNA, the CDR3 is TGTGCCAGCACATTTCCCCCCCAGGGGGAGACCCAGTACTTC. It specifies CASTFPPQGETQYF. Supplemented by reference TRBV2 and TRBJ2-5, the full variable domain reads EPEVTQTPSHQVTQMGQEVILRCVPISNHLYFYWYRQILGQKVEFLVSFYNNEISEKSEIFDDQFSVERPDGSNFTLKIRSTKLEDSAMYFCASTFPPQGETQYFGPGTRLLVL.

J is TRBJ2-1 and V is TRBV5-1; no reliable D call. CDR3 size: 14 residues. Germline V gene data show CDR1 as SGHRS and CDR2 as YFSETQ. V was shortened by 0 bases and J by 6 bases, with 10 bases between the two germline ends. In DNA, the CDR3 is TGCGCCAGCAGCTTGGAAACACCTATCAATGAGCAGTTCTTC. Translation gives CASSLETPINEQFF.

This sequence joins TRBV18 and TRBJ1-1, with a possible D match to TRBD1 (5 bases). V lost 0 bases and J 3 bases, leaving 11 bases between the germline ends. This CDR3 has 15 amino acids. Germline V gene data show CDR1 as KGHSH and CDR2 as LQKENI. CDR3 bases: TGTGCCAGCTCACCACCGCAGGGAGTGTACACTGAAGCTTTCTTT. Its translation: CASSPPQGVYTEAFF.

The J gene is TRBJ2-1, the V gene TRBV6-5, with D perhaps assigned TRBD1 or TRBD2 (5 bases each). V lost 7 bases to trimming and J lost 2 bases, with 12 bases between them. Germline V gives CDR1 MNHEY, CDR2 SVGAGI. The CDR3 runs to 14 residues. The CDR3 reads CASMRGTTYNEQFF. Written as DNA, the CDR3 is TGTGCCAGCATGAGAGGGACCACCTACAATGAGCAGTTCTTC.

V and J are TRBV5-1 and TRBJ2-5; D tentatively fits TRBD1 or TRBD2 (5 bases each). The CDR3 runs to 15 residues. CDR1 and CDR2 from the germline V gene are SGHRS and YFSETQ. V was shortened by 0 bases and J by 5 bases, with 14 bases between the two germline ends. In DNA, the CDR3 is TGCGCCAGCAGCTTGGACTCCCCGGGGCGGGAGACCCAGTACTTC. Amino acid sequence: CASSLDSPGRETQYF.